This record looks at one T cell receptor (beta chain) sequence and its context. In the authors' methods: Reference gene primer amplification in the assay estimated nucleated cell counts. Measured with immunoSEQ multiplex PCR; TCRdb has only the in-frame clones, and not every one. The V and J calls and clone size come from that table; D and trimming were worked out from the DNA. This sample carries under 350,000 clones, approximately 86% of them seen once, and the ten largest clones take 1% to 1.5%. Germline V lookup: CDR1 SGHNT, CDR2 YYREEE (reference sequence). The junction had 5 bases not matched to a gene; V was cut back by 4 bases and J by 1 base. The CDR3 length is 15 residues. The data originate from a study of blood T cell repertoires in COVID-19. Study details: Donors in the United States, Italy and Spain gave samples during acute or convalescent COVID-19. Sources were T cells, B-cell-depleted T cells, or PBMCs; the material itself was cDNA or gDNA.

The TCR was taken from a man aged 70-80 years with acute or convalescent COVID-19. The material sequenced was peripheral blood. The rearrangement joins TRBV5-4 to TRBJ2-7; 10 bases fit TRBD2. CDR3 sequence: CASSAGTSVSYEQYF. The CDR3, as DNA: TGTGCCAGCAGCGCAGGGACTAGCGTGTCCTACGAGCAGTACTTC.